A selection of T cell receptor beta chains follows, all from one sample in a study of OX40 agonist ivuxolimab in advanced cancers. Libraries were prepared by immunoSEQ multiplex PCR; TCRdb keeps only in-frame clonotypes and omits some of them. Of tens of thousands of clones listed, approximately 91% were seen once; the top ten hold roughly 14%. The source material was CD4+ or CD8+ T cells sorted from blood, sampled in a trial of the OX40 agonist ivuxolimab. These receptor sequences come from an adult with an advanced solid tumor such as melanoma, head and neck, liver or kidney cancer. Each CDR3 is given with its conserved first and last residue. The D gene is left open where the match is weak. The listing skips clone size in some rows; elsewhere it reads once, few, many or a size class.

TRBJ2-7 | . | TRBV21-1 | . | TGTGCCAGCAGCAAAACGTCAGGGGCGCGAGACGGGAGGACCTACGAGCAGTACTTC | CASSKTSGARDGRTYEQYF
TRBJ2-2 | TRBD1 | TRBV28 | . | TGTGCCAGCAGATTCCGGGACAGGGGCACCGGGGAGCTGTTTTTT | CASRFRDRGTGELFF
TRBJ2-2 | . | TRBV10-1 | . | TGCGCCAGCAGCGTAGATGCGGTTGGGGCCGGGGAGCTGTTTTTT | CASSVDAVGAGELFF
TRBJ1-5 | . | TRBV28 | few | TGTGCCAGCACCTCGCAGGGGTGGAGCAATCAGCCCCAGCATTTT | CASTSQGWSNQPQHF
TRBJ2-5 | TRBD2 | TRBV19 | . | TGTGCCAGTAGTATAGATAGTAGGCTAGCGGGAGGAGAAGAGACCCAGTACTTC | CASSIDSRLAGGEETQYF
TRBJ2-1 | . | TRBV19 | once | TGTGCCAGTAGTAAATACAATGAGCAGTTCTTC | CASSKYNEQFF
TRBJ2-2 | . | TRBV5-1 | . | TGCGCCAGCAGCTTGCTTAACAACCCTAACACCGGGGAGCTGTTTTTT | CASSLLNNPNTGELFF
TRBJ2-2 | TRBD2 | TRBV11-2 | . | TGTGCCAGCAGCTTGGAACTAGCGGGAGGCACCGGGGAGCTGTTTTTT | CASSLELAGGTGELFF
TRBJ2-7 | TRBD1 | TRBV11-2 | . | TGTGCCAGCAGCCCCTGGGACAGAAACGAGCAGTACTTC | CASSPWDRNEQYF
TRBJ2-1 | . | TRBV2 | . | TGTGCCAGCAGTACTCCTCTCAATGAGCAGTTCTTC | CASSTPLNEQFF
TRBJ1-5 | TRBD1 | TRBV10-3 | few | TGTGCCACCCGGGACAGGGCGCCCGATCAGCCCCAGCATTTT | CATRDRAPDQPQHF
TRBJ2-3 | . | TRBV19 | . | TGTGCCAGTAGTATAGCTCAGGGAGGAGATACGCAGTATTTT | CASSIAQGGDTQYF
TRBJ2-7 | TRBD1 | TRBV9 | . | TGTGCCAGCAGCCTGGGGACAGGGGGCGAGCAGTACTTC | CASSLGTGGEQYF
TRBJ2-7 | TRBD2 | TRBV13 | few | TGTGCCAGCAGCCACACTAGCGGGTCTTACGAGCAGTACTTC | CASSHTSGSYEQYF
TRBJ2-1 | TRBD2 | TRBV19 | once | TGTGCCAGTAGCCGACTAGCAGATTACAATGAGCAGTTCTTC | CASSRLADYNEQFF
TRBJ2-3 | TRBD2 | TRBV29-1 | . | TGCAGCGTTGAATCGATAGCGGGAGGGCCACCAGATACGCAGTATTTT | CSVESIAGGPPDTQYF
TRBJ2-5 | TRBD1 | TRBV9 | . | TGTGCCAGCAGCCCAAGGGACAGCAAAGAGACCCAGTACTTC | CASSPRDSKETQYF
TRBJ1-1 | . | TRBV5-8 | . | TGTGCCAGCAGCCGGCGGGACGGTTACTTGAACACTGAAGCTTTCTTT | CASSRRDGYLNTEAFF
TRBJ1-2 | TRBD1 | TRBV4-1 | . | TGCGCCAGCAGCCACCAGGGGGCAGGCTATGGCTACACCTTC | CASSHQGAGYGYTF
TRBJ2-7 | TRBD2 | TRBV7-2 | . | TGTGCCAGCAGCTTAGGGCGGGAGGGCCTCTACGAGCAGTACTTC | CASSLGREGLYEQYF
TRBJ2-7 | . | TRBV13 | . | TGTGCCAGCAGCTTCGGGCCTTCCTACGAGCAGTACTTC | CASSFGPSYEQYF
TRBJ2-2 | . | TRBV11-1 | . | TGTGCCAGCAGCTTAGCGGGAGGCCCGCCCGGGGAGCTGTTTTTT | CASSLAGGPPGELFF
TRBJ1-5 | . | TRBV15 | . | TGTGCCACCAGCAGACAAGATCAGCCCCAGCATTTT | CATSRQDQPQHF
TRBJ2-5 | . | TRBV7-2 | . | TGTGCCAGCAGCTTTAGGGGAGAGACCCAGTACTTC | CASSFRGETQYF
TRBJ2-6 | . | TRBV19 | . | TGTGCCAGTAGTGACCCAGCGGGTTACTCTGGGGCCAACGTCCTGACTTTC | CASSDPAGYSGANVLTF
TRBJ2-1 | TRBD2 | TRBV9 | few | TGTGCCAGCAGCGTAGTAGCGGGAGCCTACAATGAGCAGTTCTTC | CASSVVAGAYNEQFF
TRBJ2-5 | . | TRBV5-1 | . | TGCGCCAGCAGCTCAACCGGGGGGCAGGGCGAGACCCAGTACTTC | CASSSTGGQGETQYF
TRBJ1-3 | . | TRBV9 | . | TGTGCCAGCAGCGCCCGAGACCAGGGCTCTGGAAACACCATATATTTT | CASSARDQGSGNTIYF
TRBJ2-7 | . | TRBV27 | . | TGTGCCAGCAGTTTGGGACAAACCTACGAGCAGTACTTC | CASSLGQTYEQYF
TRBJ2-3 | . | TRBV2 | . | TGTGCCAGCAGTGAGCTCTTCCCCACAGCCGCAGGGAGGAAAAGCACAGATACGCAGTATTTT | CASSELFPTAAGRKSTDTQYF
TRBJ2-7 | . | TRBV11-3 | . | TGTGCCAGCAGCTTCGGCCACCGTGGCCCCCTCGAGCAGTACTTC | CASSFGHRGPLEQYF
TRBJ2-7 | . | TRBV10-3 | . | TGTGCCATCAGTGAAGGCGGAATTATCTCCTACGAGCAGTACTTC | CAISEGGIISYEQYF
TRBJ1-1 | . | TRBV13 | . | TGTGCCAGCAGCTTAGAAAGTTACAGGGCGTCCGCTGAAGCTTTCTTT | CASSLESYRASAEAFF
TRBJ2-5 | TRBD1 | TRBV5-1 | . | TGCGCCAGCAGCTCCCTGATTGACAGGGCAGAGACCCAGTACTTC | CASSSLIDRAETQYF
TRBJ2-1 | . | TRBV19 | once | TGTGCCAGTAGTACAGCAGCGACCTACAATGAGCAGTTCTTC | CASSTAATYNEQFF
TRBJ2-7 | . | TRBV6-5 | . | TGTGCCAGCAGTCCCCGGGCTCCCAGCCTAGACGAGCAGTACTTC | CASSPRAPSLDEQYF
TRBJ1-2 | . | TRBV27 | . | TGTGCCAGCTACTCCCCGGGGACACCACAGGGCTACACCTTC | CASYSPGTPQGYTF
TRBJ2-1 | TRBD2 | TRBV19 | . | TGTGCCAGTAGTATCGCCAGCGGGACCCTCAATGAGCAGTTCTTC | CASSIASGTLNEQFF
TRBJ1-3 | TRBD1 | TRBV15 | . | TGTGCCACCAGCAGAGACCCGGACAGGGCGTCTGGAAACACCATATATTTT | CATSRDPDRASGNTIYF
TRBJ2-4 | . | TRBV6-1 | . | TGTGCCAACGGACACGATTCTTACAAAAACATTCAGTACTTC | CANGHDSYKNIQYF
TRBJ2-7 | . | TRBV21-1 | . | TGTGCCAGCAGCGAGGTTGGCGGACCTAGCGGGAGTATGGGCGAGCAGTACTTC | CASSEVGGPSGSMGEQYF
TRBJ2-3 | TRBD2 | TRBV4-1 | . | TGCGCCAGCAGCCAGTTAGCGGGAGCGACAGATACGCAGTATTTT | CASSQLAGATDTQYF
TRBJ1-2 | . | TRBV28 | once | TGTGCCAGCAGTACGCTCCGGGAGGTGGACTATGGCTACACCTTC | CASSTLREVDYGYTF
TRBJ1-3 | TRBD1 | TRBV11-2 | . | TGTGCCAGCAGCTCAACAGGGGGCGACTCTGGAAACACCATATATTTT | CASSSTGGDSGNTIYF
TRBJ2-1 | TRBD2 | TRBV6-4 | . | TGTGCCAGCAGTGAAGGGACTAGCGGGAGCGAGCAGTTCTTC | CASSEGTSGSEQFF
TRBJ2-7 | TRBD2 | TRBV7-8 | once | TGTGCCAGCAGCTTAGCGTCCGGGACTAGCGGGAGGGGGTCCTACGAGCAGTACTTC | CASSLASGTSGRGSYEQYF
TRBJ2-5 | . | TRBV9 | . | TGTGCCAGCAGCTCACGCGGAGTTGAGACCCAGTACTTC | CASSSRGVETQYF
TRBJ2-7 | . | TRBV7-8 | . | TGTGCCAGCAGCGTAAGTGGGAGCTACGAGCAGTACTTC | CASSVSGSYEQYF
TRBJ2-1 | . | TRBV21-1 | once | TGTGCCACCCTAAGCGAGGGGTCTTACAATGAGCAGTTCTTC | CATLSEGSYNEQFF
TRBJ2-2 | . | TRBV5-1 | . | TGCGCCAGCAGCTTCCCCTCAGGAGGGGTAGATTCCGGGGAGCTGTTTTTT | CASSFPSGGVDSGELFF
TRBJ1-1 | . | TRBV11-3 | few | TGTGCCAGCAGCTTCCGGGGCGGCACTGAAGCTTTCTTT | CASSFRGGTEAFF
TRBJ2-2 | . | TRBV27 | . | TGTGCCAGCAGTTTCCGGGAGCCCGGGGAGCTGTTTTTT | CASSFREPGELFF
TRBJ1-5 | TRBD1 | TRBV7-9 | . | TGTGCCAGCAGCTTGACAGGGGGCGAACAGCCCCAGCATTTT | CASSLTGGEQPQHF
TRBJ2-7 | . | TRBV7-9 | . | TGTGCCAGCAGCCCGTCCTCGGGGGAGCAGTACTTC | CASSPSSGEQYF
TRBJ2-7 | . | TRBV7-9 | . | TGTGCCAGCAGCAACGGATCCTACGAGCAGTACTTC | CASSNGSYEQYF